This is a list of T cell receptor beta chains from one sample in a study of T cells in localized non-small cell lung cancer. Generated by immunoSEQ multiplex PCR, the TCRdb table keeps only in-frame clones and is missing some. The sample gives more than 70,000 clones, approximately 84% of which show up once; 2.8% is in the top ten. This sample comprised peripheral blood, obtained before any cancer treatment. The receptors originated from a man aged 35-75 years with stage I lung adenocarcinoma. Both conserved end residues are part of each CDR3. D genes are given only for firm matches. A clone size is listed for some rows: how often the clone was seen (once, few, many), or a class if it is expanded.

CDR3nt: TGTGCCAGTAGTATCATAACGGACGCAGATACGCAGTATTTT
CDR3aa: CASSIITDADTQYF
abundance: few
d_gene: .
v_gene: TRBV19
j_gene: TRBJ2-3

CDR3nt: TGTGCCAGCAGTTCCCAGGACAGGGGGCGGAACACTGAAGCTTTCTTT
CDR3aa: CASSSQDRGRNTEAFF
abundance: .
d_gene: TRBD1
v_gene: TRBV6-5
j_gene: TRBJ1-1

CDR3nt: TGCGCCAGCAGCGATCAGGGCAATGAGCAGTTCTTC
CDR3aa: CASSDQGNEQFF
abundance: .
d_gene: .
v_gene: TRBV5-1
j_gene: TRBJ2-1

CDR3nt: TGTGCCAGCAGCTTGTACGACGCAGGTAGGCAAGAGACCCAGTACTTC
CDR3aa: CASSLYDAGRQETQYF
abundance: once
d_gene: .
v_gene: TRBV7-9
j_gene: TRBJ2-5

CDR3nt: TGCGCCAGCAGCTTGGCCTGGACACCAATCTCTGGGGCCAACGTCCTGACTTTC
CDR3aa: CASSLAWTPISGANVLTF
abundance: once
d_gene: .
v_gene: TRBV5-1
j_gene: TRBJ2-6

CDR3nt: TGTGCCAGCAGCCAACAACGAAACACTGAAGCTTTCTTT
CDR3aa: CASSQQRNTEAFF
abundance: .
d_gene: .
v_gene: TRBV11-3
j_gene: TRBJ1-1

CDR3nt: TGCGCCAGCAGAGAGGTAGTCGACACTGAAGCTTTCTTT
CDR3aa: CASREVVDTEAFF
abundance: .
d_gene: .
v_gene: TRBV5-1
j_gene: TRBJ1-1

CDR3nt: TGTGCTAGCCTACGGAACACTGAAGCTTTCTTT
CDR3aa: CASLRNTEAFF
abundance: .
d_gene: .
v_gene: TRBV30
j_gene: TRBJ1-1

CDR3nt: TGTGCCAGCAGTGTGGAGGGCCAAACCGGGGAGCTGTTTTTT
CDR3aa: CASSVEGQTGELFF
abundance: medium-sized
d_gene: .
v_gene: TRBV11-2
j_gene: TRBJ2-2

CDR3nt: TGTGCCAGCAGCCCGGGACTAGCGGGAAACGAGCAGTACTTC
CDR3aa: CASSPGLAGNEQYF
abundance: .
d_gene: TRBD2
v_gene: TRBV5-4
j_gene: TRBJ2-7

CDR3nt: TGTGCCAGCAGTTCAGGGGTAGAAGAGACCCAGTACTTC
CDR3aa: CASSSGVEETQYF
abundance: .
d_gene: .
v_gene: TRBV6-6
j_gene: TRBJ2-5

CDR3nt: TGTGCCAGCAGCACAAACAGGGGCACTGAAGCTTTCTTT
CDR3aa: CASSTNRGTEAFF
abundance: .
d_gene: TRBD1
v_gene: TRBV9
j_gene: TRBJ1-1

CDR3nt: TGTGCCAGCAGTTTAGGGGGCAGCTTGAACACTGAAGCTTTCTTT
CDR3aa: CASSLGGSLNTEAFF
abundance: .
d_gene: .
v_gene: TRBV28
j_gene: TRBJ1-1

CDR3nt: TGTGCTAGTGCCGATCAAGAGACCCAGTACTTC
CDR3aa: CASADQETQYF
abundance: .
d_gene: .
v_gene: TRBV12-5
j_gene: TRBJ2-5

CDR3nt: TGCGCCAGCAGGGGCGAGGCCGCGCGATTGAACACTGAAGCTTTCTTT
CDR3aa: CASRGEAARLNTEAFF
abundance: .
d_gene: .
v_gene: TRBV5-1
j_gene: TRBJ1-1

CDR3nt: TGTGCCAGCAGCCAGGACAGGGTGAACACCGGGGAGCTGTTTTTT
CDR3aa: CASSQDRVNTGELFF
abundance: .
d_gene: TRBD1
v_gene: TRBV27
j_gene: TRBJ2-2

CDR3nt: TGTGCCATCAGTGAGAAGGGACGGACCACCGGGGAGCTGTTTTTT
CDR3aa: CAISEKGRTTGELFF
abundance: .
d_gene: .
v_gene: TRBV10-3
j_gene: TRBJ2-2

CDR3nt: TGTGCCAGTGAAGACAGGGTTCGCACTGAAGCTTTCTTT
CDR3aa: CASEDRVRTEAFF
abundance: .
d_gene: TRBD1
v_gene: TRBV19
j_gene: TRBJ1-1

CDR3nt: TGTGCCTGGAGTGTACAGGGTTCCTCCCACGAGCAGTACTTC
CDR3aa: CAWSVQGSSHEQYF
abundance: .
d_gene: .
v_gene: TRBV30
j_gene: TRBJ2-7

CDR3nt: TGTGCCAGCAGTTACAGCCTGACTAGCGCGGCCGGGGAGCTGTTTTTT
CDR3aa: CASSYSLTSAAGELFF
abundance: .
d_gene: TRBD2
v_gene: TRBV6-5
j_gene: TRBJ2-2

CDR3nt: TGTGCCACCAGCAGATCTACCAGCGGGTCCTACGAGCAGTACTTC
CDR3aa: CATSRSTSGSYEQYF
abundance: .
d_gene: .
v_gene: TRBV15
j_gene: TRBJ2-7

CDR3nt: TGCAGCGGCCTGGGACTAGCGGGGGGGGTTGAGCAGTTCTTC
CDR3aa: CSGLGLAGGVEQFF
abundance: .
d_gene: TRBD2
v_gene: TRBV29-1
j_gene: TRBJ2-1

CDR3nt: TGTGCCACCAGCAGAGGAGACGGTAACACCGGGGAGCTGTTTTTT
CDR3aa: CATSRGDGNTGELFF
abundance: .
d_gene: .
v_gene: TRBV15
j_gene: TRBJ2-2

CDR3nt: TGTGCCAGCAGCTTTGACAAGGACGAGCAGTACTTC
CDR3aa: CASSFDKDEQYF
abundance: .
d_gene: .
v_gene: TRBV11-2
j_gene: TRBJ2-7

CDR3nt: TGCGCCAGCGACGGGACCACCGGAGGAGCTTTCTTT
CDR3aa: CASDGTTGGAFF
abundance: medium-sized
d_gene: .
v_gene: TRBV10-1
j_gene: TRBJ1-1

CDR3nt: TGCGCCAGCAGTCAATCCCTAGCGGCCTCCTACAATGAGCAGTTCTTC
CDR3aa: CASSQSLAASYNEQFF
abundance: once
d_gene: TRBD2
v_gene: TRBV10-1
j_gene: TRBJ2-1

CDR3nt: TGTGCCAGTAGTTCCCACCCGGGCCAGATACTACGCGAGCAGTACTTC
CDR3aa: CASSSHPGQILREQYF
abundance: .
d_gene: .
v_gene: TRBV19
j_gene: TRBJ2-7

CDR3nt: TGTGCCAGTAGTGGGGACAGGGGTCAGCCCCAGCATTTT
CDR3aa: CASSGDRGQPQHF
abundance: .
d_gene: TRBD1
v_gene: TRBV19
j_gene: TRBJ1-5

CDR3nt: TGTGCCAGCAGTGCGGGACTACAATTCTACGAGCAGTACTTC
CDR3aa: CASSAGLQFYEQYF
abundance: once
d_gene: TRBD2
v_gene: TRBV27
j_gene: TRBJ2-7

CDR3nt: TGTGCCAGTAGTATAGATACAGGGATCGGCACTGAAGCTTTCTTT
CDR3aa: CASSIDTGIGTEAFF
abundance: .
d_gene: .
v_gene: TRBV19
j_gene: TRBJ1-1

CDR3nt: TGTGCCAGCAGCGTAGAACAGGATGATCAGCCCCAGCATTTT
CDR3aa: CASSVEQDDQPQHF
abundance: .
d_gene: .
v_gene: TRBV9
j_gene: TRBJ1-5

CDR3nt: TGTGCCAGCAGGAGGTCGGGGAACACTGAAGCTTTCTTT
CDR3aa: CASRRSGNTEAFF
abundance: .
d_gene: .
v_gene: TRBV2
j_gene: TRBJ1-1

CDR3nt: TGTGCCAGCAGCCACGAGGGGGGGCCGAACATTCAGTACTTC
CDR3aa: CASSHEGGPNIQYF
abundance: .
d_gene: .
v_gene: TRBV14
j_gene: TRBJ2-4

CDR3nt: TGTGCCAGCTCACCACGCCGACTAGCGGGAGGGCAAGAGACCCAGTACTTC
CDR3aa: CASSPRRLAGGQETQYF
abundance: .
d_gene: TRBD2
v_gene: TRBV18
j_gene: TRBJ2-5

CDR3nt: TGCAGCGTTGAAGATCCTCTTTTCCTAGGTCAGCCCCAGCATTTT
CDR3aa: CSVEDPLFLGQPQHF
abundance: once
d_gene: .
v_gene: TRBV29-1
j_gene: TRBJ1-5

CDR3nt: TGTGCCAGCAGCGTAGTCTGGACAGATACGCAGTATTTT
CDR3aa: CASSVVWTDTQYF
abundance: .
d_gene: .
v_gene: TRBV9
j_gene: TRBJ2-3

CDR3nt: TGTGCCAGCAACGGAAACCCATACTACGAGCAGTACTTC
CDR3aa: CASNGNPYYEQYF
abundance: .
d_gene: .
v_gene: TRBV6-1
j_gene: TRBJ2-7

CDR3nt: TGTGCCAGCAGCCCATCCGGGACTAGTATCGTCGGGGAGCTGTTTTTT
CDR3aa: CASSPSGTSIVGELFF
abundance: few
d_gene: TRBD2
v_gene: TRBV7-2
j_gene: TRBJ2-2

CDR3nt: TGTGCCAGCAGCTTAATGCTAGCGGGAGAGGGGGAGCTGTTTTTT
CDR3aa: CASSLMLAGEGELFF
abundance: .
d_gene: TRBD2
v_gene: TRBV7-6
j_gene: TRBJ2-2

CDR3nt: TGTGCCAGCTCACCACCGACAGGAGCAAACTATGGCTACACCTTC
CDR3aa: CASSPPTGANYGYTF
abundance: .
d_gene: .
v_gene: TRBV18
j_gene: TRBJ1-2

CDR3nt: TGCAGCGTTGAGAGTGGGACAGAAATTAACTATGGCTACACCTTC
CDR3aa: CSVESGTEINYGYTF
abundance: .
d_gene: TRBD1
v_gene: TRBV29-1
j_gene: TRBJ1-2

CDR3nt: TGTGCTAGTGGTTTGGCACCCTCGACTAGCGGGAGGGAGGTGGGCTACGAGCAGTACTTC
CDR3aa: CASGLAPSTSGREVGYEQYF
abundance: .
d_gene: TRBD2
v_gene: TRBV12-5
j_gene: TRBJ2-7

CDR3nt: TGTGCCACCAGCAGAGATACGGCAGTCAACTATGGCTACACCTTC
CDR3aa: CATSRDTAVNYGYTF
abundance: .
d_gene: .
v_gene: TRBV15
j_gene: TRBJ1-2

CDR3nt: TGTGCCAGCAGCCGGGGGACTAGCGTCAGATCCTACAATGAGCAGTTCTTC
CDR3aa: CASSRGTSVRSYNEQFF
abundance: .
d_gene: TRBD2
v_gene: TRBV28
j_gene: TRBJ2-1

CDR3nt: TGTGCCAGCAGAGGCAGCACTTACGAGCAGTACTTC
CDR3aa: CASRGSTYEQYF
abundance: .
d_gene: .
v_gene: TRBV9
j_gene: TRBJ2-7

CDR3nt: TGTGCCAGCAGTTATAGGCGAGGCCAGCCTGAAGCTTTCTTT
CDR3aa: CASSYRRGQPEAFF
abundance: once
d_gene: .
v_gene: TRBV6-5
j_gene: TRBJ1-1

CDR3nt: TGTGCCAGCAAAGGACCTAACACTGAAGCTTTCTTT
CDR3aa: CASKGPNTEAFF
abundance: .
d_gene: .
v_gene: TRBV28
j_gene: TRBJ1-1

CDR3nt: TGTGCCAGCAGATGGGACAGGCGGGGCACAGATACGCAGTATTTT
CDR3aa: CASRWDRRGTDTQYF
abundance: few
d_gene: TRBD1
v_gene: TRBV28
j_gene: TRBJ2-3

CDR3nt: TGCGCCAGCATGCAGTGGATCAGCGGAGGCCAAGAGACCCAGTACTTC
CDR3aa: CASMQWISGGQETQYF
abundance: .
d_gene: .
v_gene: TRBV5-1
j_gene: TRBJ2-5

CDR3nt: TGCGCCAGCAGCTCAAGGGACAGGGAGGCGGAGCTGTTTTTT
CDR3aa: CASSSRDREAELFF
abundance: .
d_gene: TRBD1
v_gene: TRBV5-1
j_gene: TRBJ2-2